This TCR beta chain was observed in a study of T cells after yellow fever vaccination. Study results and caveats: A faster peak, day 5 versus 15, was reached by the weaker secondary response. Abundant contaminating clonotypes from the bulk population could appear in FACS-sorted repertoires.

The CDR3 has 12 residues. Germline lookup yields CDR1 SEHNR and CDR2 FQNEAQ (reference sequence). The TCR cDNA carried a universal primer site and UMIs from 5'RACE template switching. TCRdb processed the 5' RACE reads anew with MiXCR; each CDR3 protein has one entry. Of over 300,000 distinct CDR3 sequences listed, about 4% are singletons. A note on this clonotype: The antigen remains unidentified. The junction shows a germline mismatch at one end, possibly a read error.

V is TRBV7-9 and J is TRBJ1-1; D is possibly TRBD1 (6 bases). The input for sequencing was PBMCs, taken 5 days after the yellow fever booster vaccination. This sequence was found in a man aged 18 to 30 who received the YFV17D yellow fever vaccine. In DNA, the CDR3 is TGTGCCAGCAGCTTAGAGGGGCGGGGGCCGGATTTT. This codes for CASSLEGRGPDF.